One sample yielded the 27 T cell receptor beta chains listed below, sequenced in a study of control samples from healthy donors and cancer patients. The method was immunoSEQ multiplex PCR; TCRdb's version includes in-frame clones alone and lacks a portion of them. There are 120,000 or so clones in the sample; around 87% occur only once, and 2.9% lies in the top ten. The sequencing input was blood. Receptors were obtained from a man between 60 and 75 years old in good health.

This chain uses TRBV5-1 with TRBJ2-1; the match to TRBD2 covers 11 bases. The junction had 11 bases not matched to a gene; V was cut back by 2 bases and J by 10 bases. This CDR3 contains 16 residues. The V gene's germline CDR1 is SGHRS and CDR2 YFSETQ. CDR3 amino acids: CASSLGTLAGDREQFF. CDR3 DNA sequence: TGCGCCAGCAGCTTAGGAACACTAGCGGGGGATCGGGAGCAGTTCTTC.

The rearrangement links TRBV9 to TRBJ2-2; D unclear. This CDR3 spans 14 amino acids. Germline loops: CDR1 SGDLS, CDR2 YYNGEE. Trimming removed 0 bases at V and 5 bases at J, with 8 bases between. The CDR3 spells CASSVESGTGELFF. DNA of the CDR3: TGTGCCAGCAGCGTAGAGTCAGGTACCGGGGAGCTGTTTTTT. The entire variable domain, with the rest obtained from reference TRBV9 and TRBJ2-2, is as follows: DSGVTQTPKHLITATGQRVTLRCSPRSGDLSVYWYQQSLDQGLQFLIQYYNGEERAKGNILERFSAQQFPDLHSELNLSSLELGDSALYFCASSVESGTGELFFGEGSRLTVL.

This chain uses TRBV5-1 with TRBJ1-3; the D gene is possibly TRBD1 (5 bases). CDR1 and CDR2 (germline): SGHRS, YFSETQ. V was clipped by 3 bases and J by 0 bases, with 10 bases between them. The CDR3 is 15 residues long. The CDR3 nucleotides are TGCGCCAGCAGCTGGGGGGGTAGCTCTGGAAACACCATATATTTT. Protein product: CASSWGGSSGNTIYF. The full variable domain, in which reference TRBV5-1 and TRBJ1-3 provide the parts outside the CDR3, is KAGVTQTPRYLIKTRGQQVTLSCSPISGHRSVSWYQQTPGQGLQFLFEYFSETQRNKGNFPGRFSGRQFSNSRSEMNVSTLELGDSALYLCASSWGGSSGNTIYFGEGSWLTVV.

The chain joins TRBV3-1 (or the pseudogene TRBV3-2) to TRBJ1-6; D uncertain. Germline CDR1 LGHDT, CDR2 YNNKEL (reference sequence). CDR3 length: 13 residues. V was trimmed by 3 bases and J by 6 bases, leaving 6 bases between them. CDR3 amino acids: CASSQQSNSPLHF. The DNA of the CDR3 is TGTGCCAGCAGCCAGCAGAGTAATTCACCCCTCCACTTT.

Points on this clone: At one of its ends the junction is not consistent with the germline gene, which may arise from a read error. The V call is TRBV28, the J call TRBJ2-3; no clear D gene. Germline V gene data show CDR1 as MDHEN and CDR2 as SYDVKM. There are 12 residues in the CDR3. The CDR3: CASSLYSPPQYF. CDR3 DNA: TGTGCCAGCAGCTTATACAGCCCCCCGCAGTATTTT.

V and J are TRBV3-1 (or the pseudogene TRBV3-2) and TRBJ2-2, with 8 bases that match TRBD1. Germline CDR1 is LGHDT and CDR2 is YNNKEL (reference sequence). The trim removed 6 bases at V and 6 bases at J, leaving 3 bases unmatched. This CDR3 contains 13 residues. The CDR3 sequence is CASSRRGPGELFF. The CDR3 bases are TGTGCCAGCAGTCGCAGGGGGCCCGGGGAGCTGTTTTTT.

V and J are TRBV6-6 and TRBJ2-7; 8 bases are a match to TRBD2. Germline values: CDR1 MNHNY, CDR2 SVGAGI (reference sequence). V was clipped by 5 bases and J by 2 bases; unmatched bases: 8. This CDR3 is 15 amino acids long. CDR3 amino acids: CASSASSSGPYEQYF. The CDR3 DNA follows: TGTGCCAGCAGTGCCTCCTCTAGCGGGCCCTACGAGCAGTACTTC.

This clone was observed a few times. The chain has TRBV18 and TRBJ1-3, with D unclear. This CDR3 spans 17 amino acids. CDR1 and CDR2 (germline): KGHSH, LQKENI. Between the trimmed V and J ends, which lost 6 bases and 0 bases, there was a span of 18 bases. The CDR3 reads CASSLTRSGDSGNTIYF. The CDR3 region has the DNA TGTGCCAGCTCGTTAACCCGTTCGGGTGACTCTGGAAACACCATATATTTT.

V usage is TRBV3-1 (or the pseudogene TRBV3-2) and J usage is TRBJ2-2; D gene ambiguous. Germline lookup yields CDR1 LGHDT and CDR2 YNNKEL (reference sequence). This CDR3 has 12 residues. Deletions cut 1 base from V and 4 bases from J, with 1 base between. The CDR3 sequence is CASSQGTGELFF. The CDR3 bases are TGTGCCAGCAGCCAAGGCACCGGGGAGCTGTTTTTT.

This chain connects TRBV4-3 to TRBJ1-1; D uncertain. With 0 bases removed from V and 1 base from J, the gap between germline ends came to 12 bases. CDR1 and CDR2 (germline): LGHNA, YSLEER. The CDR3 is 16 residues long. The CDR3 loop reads CASSQEQTWGNTEAFF. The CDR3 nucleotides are TGCGCCAGCAGCCAAGAACAGACATGGGGGAACACTGAAGCTTTCTTT.

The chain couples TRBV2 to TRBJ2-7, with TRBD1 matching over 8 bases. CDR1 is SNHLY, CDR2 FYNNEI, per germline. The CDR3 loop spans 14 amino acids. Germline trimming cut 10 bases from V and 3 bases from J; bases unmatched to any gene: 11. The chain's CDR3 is CATQRQGMGYEQYF. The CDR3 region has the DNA TGTGCCACACAACGACAGGGGATGGGCTACGAGCAGTACTTC.

CDR3 region: CASSARQGGNEKLFF. CDR3 coding DNA: TGTGCCAGCAGCGCACGACAGGGAGGAAATGAAAAACTGTTTTTT. The V gene is TRBV7-2, the J gene TRBJ1-4; TRBD1 matches 7 bases. CDR1 is SGHTA, CDR2 FQGNSA, per germline. V was pared by 5 bases and J by 5 bases, with 8 bases of the junction left unmatched. CDR3 length: 15 residues.

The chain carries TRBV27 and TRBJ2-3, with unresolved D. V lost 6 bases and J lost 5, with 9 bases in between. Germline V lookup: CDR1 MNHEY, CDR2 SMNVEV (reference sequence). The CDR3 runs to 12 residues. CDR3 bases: TGTGCCAGCAGGGGGTTAGGAGATACGCAGTATTTT. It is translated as CASRGLGDTQYF.

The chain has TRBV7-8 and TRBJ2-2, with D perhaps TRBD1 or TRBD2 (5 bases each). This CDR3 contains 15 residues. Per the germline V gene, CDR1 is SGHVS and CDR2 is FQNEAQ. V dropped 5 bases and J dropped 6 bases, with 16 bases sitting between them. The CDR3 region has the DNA TGTGCCAGCAGCCTCCTGCAGGGCGGGCCCGGGGAGCTGTTTTTT. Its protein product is CASSLLQGGPGELFF.

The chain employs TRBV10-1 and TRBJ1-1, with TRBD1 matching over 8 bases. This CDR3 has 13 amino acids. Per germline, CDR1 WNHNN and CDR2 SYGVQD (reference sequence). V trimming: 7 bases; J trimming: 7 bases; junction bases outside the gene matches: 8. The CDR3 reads CASKGQGSSEAFF. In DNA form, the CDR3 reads TGCGCCAGCAAAGGACAGGGCAGCAGTGAAGCTTTCTTT.

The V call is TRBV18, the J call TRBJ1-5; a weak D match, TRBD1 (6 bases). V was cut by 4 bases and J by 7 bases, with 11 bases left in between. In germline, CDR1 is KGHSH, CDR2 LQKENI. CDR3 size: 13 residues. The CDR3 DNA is TGTGCCAGCTCACAGGGACAAGACCAGCCCCAGCATTTT. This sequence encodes CASSQGQDQPQHF.

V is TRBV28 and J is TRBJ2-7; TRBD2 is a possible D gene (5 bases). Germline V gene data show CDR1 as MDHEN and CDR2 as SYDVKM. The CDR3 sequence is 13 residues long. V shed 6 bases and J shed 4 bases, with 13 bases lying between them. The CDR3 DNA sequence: TGTGCCAGCAGCCGAGGAGGTTTTTACGAGCAGTACTTC. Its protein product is CASSRGGFYEQYF.

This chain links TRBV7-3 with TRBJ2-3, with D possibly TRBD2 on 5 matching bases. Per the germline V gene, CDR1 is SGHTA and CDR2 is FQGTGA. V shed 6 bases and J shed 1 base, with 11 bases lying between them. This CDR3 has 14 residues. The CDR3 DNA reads TGTGCCAGCAGTCGAGGGCCGGGCACAGATACGCAGTATTTT. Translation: CASSRGPGTDTQYF.

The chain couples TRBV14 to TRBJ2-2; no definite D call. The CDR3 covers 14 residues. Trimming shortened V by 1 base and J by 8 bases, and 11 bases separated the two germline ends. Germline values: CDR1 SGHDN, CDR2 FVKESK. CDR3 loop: CASSQGYYVGELFF. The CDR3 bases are TGTGCCAGCAGCCAAGGTTATTATGTTGGGGAGCTGTTTTTT.

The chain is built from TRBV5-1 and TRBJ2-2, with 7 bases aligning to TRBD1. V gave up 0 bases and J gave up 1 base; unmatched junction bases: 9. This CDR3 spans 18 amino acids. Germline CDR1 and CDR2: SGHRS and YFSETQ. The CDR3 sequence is CASSLEGQVYWNTGELFF. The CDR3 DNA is TGCGCCAGCAGCTTGGAAGGACAGGTTTATTGGAACACCGGGGAGCTGTTTTTT.

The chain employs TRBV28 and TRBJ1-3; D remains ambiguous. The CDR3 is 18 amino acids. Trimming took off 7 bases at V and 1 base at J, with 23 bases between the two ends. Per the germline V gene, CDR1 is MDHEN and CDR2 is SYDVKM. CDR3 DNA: TGTGCCAGCACCCCCTCAGGTCTCGGGATTTTGTCTGGAAACACCATATATTTT. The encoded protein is CASTPSGLGILSGNTIYF.

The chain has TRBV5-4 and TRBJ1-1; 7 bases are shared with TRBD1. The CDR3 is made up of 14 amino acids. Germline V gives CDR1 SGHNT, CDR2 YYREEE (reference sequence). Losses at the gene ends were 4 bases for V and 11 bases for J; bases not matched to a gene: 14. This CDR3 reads CASSRTGQPAGAFF. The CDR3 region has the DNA TGTGCCAGCAGCCGTACGGGACAGCCTGCAGGGGCTTTCTTT.

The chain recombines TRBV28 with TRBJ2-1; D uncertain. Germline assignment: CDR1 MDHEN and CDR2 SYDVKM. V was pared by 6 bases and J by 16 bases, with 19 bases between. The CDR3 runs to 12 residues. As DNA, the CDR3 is TGTGCCAGCAGAAGAGGTGACGTACCGGTTTTCTTC. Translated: CASRRGDVPVFF.

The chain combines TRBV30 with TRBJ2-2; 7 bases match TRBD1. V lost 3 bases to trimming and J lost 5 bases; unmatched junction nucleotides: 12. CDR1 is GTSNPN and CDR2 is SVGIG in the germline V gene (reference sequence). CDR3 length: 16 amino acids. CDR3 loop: CAWSVPWTGGTGELFF. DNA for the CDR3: TGTGCCTGGAGCGTACCCTGGACAGGTGGGACCGGGGAGCTGTTTTTT.

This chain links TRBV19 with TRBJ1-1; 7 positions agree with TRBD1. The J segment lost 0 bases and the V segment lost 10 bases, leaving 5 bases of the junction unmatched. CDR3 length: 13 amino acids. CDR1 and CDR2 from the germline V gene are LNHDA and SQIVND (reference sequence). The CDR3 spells CAISDRMNTEAFF. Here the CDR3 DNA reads TGTGCCATTTCGGACAGGATGAACACTGAAGCTTTCTTT.

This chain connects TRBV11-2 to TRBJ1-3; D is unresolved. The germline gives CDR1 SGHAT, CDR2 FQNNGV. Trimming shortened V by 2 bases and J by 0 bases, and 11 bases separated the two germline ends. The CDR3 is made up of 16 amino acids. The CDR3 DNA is TGTGCCAGCAGCTTAAGCCTGCGCGGCTCTGGAAACACCATATATTTT. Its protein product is CASSLSLRGSGNTIYF.

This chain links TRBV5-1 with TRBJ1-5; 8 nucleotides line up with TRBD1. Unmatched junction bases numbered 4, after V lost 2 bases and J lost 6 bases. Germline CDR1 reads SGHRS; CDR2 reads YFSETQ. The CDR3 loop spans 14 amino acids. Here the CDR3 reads CASSFGQGGQPQHF. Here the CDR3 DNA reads TGCGCCAGCAGCTTCGGACAGGGCGGTCAGCCCCAGCATTTT.